These T cell receptor beta chains were read from a single sample in a study of cytomegalovirus exposure and HLA in healthy donors. Profiled with immunoSEQ multiplex PCR; TCRdb holds only in-frame clones, not every one. The sample carries some 70,000 clones, roughly 96% recorded once. Sequencing was done on a sample of PBMCs. These TCRs come from a man aged 18-30 years in good health and CMV-seronegative. CDR3s include the opening cysteine and the closing phenylalanine or tryptophan. A D gene is named only where the DNA matches it firmly. Not all rows give a size; the values are once, few, many and, for expanded clones, a class.

v_call: TRBV6-6
clone_size: NA
d_call: TRBD1
j_call: TRBJ1-5
cdr3_nt: TGTGCCAGCAGTTCCCCCGGGACAGGGGCGAATCAGCCCCAGCATTTT
cdr3_aa: CASSSPGTGANQPQHF

v_call: TRBV7-3
clone_size: NA
d_call: TRBD1
j_call: TRBJ2-7
cdr3_nt: TGTGCCAGCAGCTCTCCCGGGACAGGGAACTACGAGCAGTACTTC
cdr3_aa: CASSSPGTGNYEQYF

v_call: TRBV10-3
clone_size: NA
d_call: TRBD2
j_call: TRBJ2-2
cdr3_nt: TGTGCCATCAGTGAAGCGGGACGAACCGGGGAGCTGTTTTTT
cdr3_aa: CAISEAGRTGELFF

v_call: TRBV30
clone_size: NA
d_call: TRBD2
j_call: TRBJ2-5
cdr3_nt: TGTGCCTGGAGTGGGACTAGCGTTGGACAAGAGACCCAGTACTTC
cdr3_aa: CAWSGTSVGQETQYF

v_call: TRBV19
clone_size: NA
d_call: NA
j_call: TRBJ1-2
cdr3_nt: TGTGCCAGTATGGGGGGTAATAACTATGGCTACACCTTC
cdr3_aa: CASMGGNNYGYTF

v_call: TRBV5-1
clone_size: NA
d_call: TRBD1
j_call: TRBJ2-7
cdr3_nt: TGCGCCAGCAGCTTAGGACAGGGGGCCTACGAGCAGTACTTC
cdr3_aa: CASSLGQGAYEQYF

v_call: TRBV28
clone_size: NA
d_call: NA
j_call: TRBJ1-1
cdr3_nt: TGTGCCAGCAGCGCCCCATGGCAGGGAAACACTGAAGCTTTCTTT
cdr3_aa: CASSAPWQGNTEAFF

v_call: TRBV28
clone_size: NA
d_call: TRBD1
j_call: TRBJ1-2
cdr3_nt: TGTGCCAGCAGACAAAGGTCCACAGGGGGGCTGGGCTACACCTTC
cdr3_aa: CASRQRSTGGLGYTF

v_call: TRBV12-5
clone_size: NA
d_call: TRBD1
j_call: TRBJ1-2
cdr3_nt: TGTGCTAGTGGTTGGACAGGGTTCTATGGCTACACCTTC
cdr3_aa: CASGWTGFYGYTF

v_call: TRBV15
clone_size: NA
d_call: NA
j_call: TRBJ2-2
cdr3_nt: TGTGCCACCAGCAGAGATCGGCACAGCACCGGGGAGCTGTTTTTT
cdr3_aa: CATSRDRHSTGELFF

v_call: TRBV6-1
clone_size: NA
d_call: NA
j_call: TRBJ1-1
cdr3_nt: TGTGCCAGCAGAACCAGGGGATCGAGAACTGAAGCTTTCTTT
cdr3_aa: CASRTRGSRTEAFF

v_call: TRBV11-2
clone_size: NA
d_call: TRBD1
j_call: TRBJ1-2
cdr3_nt: TGTGCCAGCAGCCCCCCGACAGGGCCAGGTGGCTACACCTTC
cdr3_aa: CASSPPTGPGGYTF

v_call: TRBV5-4
clone_size: NA
d_call: NA
j_call: TRBJ1-3
cdr3_nt: TGTGCCAGCAGCTCCGACAACTCTGGAAACACCATATATTTT
cdr3_aa: CASSSDNSGNTIYF

v_call: TRBV9
clone_size: NA
d_call: TRBD2
j_call: TRBJ2-7
cdr3_nt: TGTGCCAGCAGCGGCGGACTAGGCCGAGGCGGCGAGCAGTACTTC
cdr3_aa: CASSGGLGRGGEQYF

v_call: TRBV7-8
clone_size: NA
d_call: TRBD1
j_call: TRBJ1-1
cdr3_nt: TGTGCCAGCAGCTTAGCGCCTGGACAGGGGATGACTGAAGCTTTCTTT
cdr3_aa: CASSLAPGQGMTEAFF

v_call: TRBV7-9
clone_size: NA
d_call: NA
j_call: TRBJ1-1
cdr3_nt: TGTGCCAGCAGCCAACCCGAGGTGAGCACTGAAGCTTTCTTT
cdr3_aa: CASSQPEVSTEAFF

v_call: TRBV21-1
clone_size: NA
d_call: NA
j_call: TRBJ1-5
cdr3_nt: TGTGCCAGCAGCAAAGAGGTCAGGGGGACTCAGCCCCAGCATTTT
cdr3_aa: CASSKEVRGTQPQHF

v_call: TRBV23-1
clone_size: NA
d_call: NA
j_call: TRBJ1-1
cdr3_nt: TGCGCCACTAGGGGGGGGCAGAGTTTCTTT
cdr3_aa: CATRGGQSFF

v_call: TRBV6-1
clone_size: NA
d_call: TRBD2
j_call: TRBJ2-1
cdr3_nt: TGTGCCAGCAAGCTGACTAGCGGGAGCTTAGAGCAGTTCTTC
cdr3_aa: CASKLTSGSLEQFF

v_call: TRBV2
clone_size: NA
d_call: NA
j_call: TRBJ2-4
cdr3_nt: TGTGCCAGCAGTGAAACGGCGGATCCGCTATATTTAGCCAAAAACATTCAGTACTTC
cdr3_aa: CASSETADPLYLAKNIQYF

v_call: TRBV6-1
clone_size: NA
d_call: TRBD1
j_call: TRBJ1-5
cdr3_nt: TGTGCCAGCAGATCCGGACAGGGCAATCAGCCCCAGCATTTT
cdr3_aa: CASRSGQGNQPQHF

v_call: TRBV10-3
clone_size: NA
d_call: NA
j_call: TRBJ2-7
cdr3_nt: TGTGCCATCAGGAAGGGGGCAGGGGGGTACGAGCAGTACTTC
cdr3_aa: CAIRKGAGGYEQYF

v_call: TRBV2
clone_size: NA
d_call: NA
j_call: TRBJ1-6
cdr3_nt: TGTGCCAGCAGCGGCCCAGGGGATTCACCCCTCCACTTT
cdr3_aa: CASSGPGDSPLHF

v_call: TRBV6-6
clone_size: NA
d_call: TRBD1
j_call: TRBJ1-2
cdr3_nt: TGTGCCAGCAGAACGACAGGGGTTGAGGGCTACACCTTC
cdr3_aa: CASRTTGVEGYTF

v_call: TRBV6-5
clone_size: NA
d_call: NA
j_call: TRBJ1-1
cdr3_nt: TGTGCCAGCAGCCCCCCCCGGGAGAACACTGAAGCTTTCTTT
cdr3_aa: CASSPPRENTEAFF

v_call: TRBV11-1
clone_size: NA
d_call: TRBD1
j_call: TRBJ2-2
cdr3_nt: TGTGCCAGCAAGAACTACAGGGGGCTGGCCGGGGAGCTGTTTTTT
cdr3_aa: CASKNYRGLAGELFF

v_call: TRBV9
clone_size: NA
d_call: NA
j_call: TRBJ1-1
cdr3_nt: TGTGCCAGCAGCGTAGTCCAATCGGGCACTGAAGCTTTCTTT
cdr3_aa: CASSVVQSGTEAFF

v_call: TRBV30
clone_size: NA
d_call: NA
j_call: TRBJ1-2
cdr3_nt: TGTGCCTGGAGTTTCACGGAGGGAAATGGCTACACCTTC
cdr3_aa: CAWSFTEGNGYTF

v_call: TRBV19
clone_size: NA
d_call: TRBD2
j_call: TRBJ2-1
cdr3_nt: TGTGCCAGTAGTATCCAGAGCGGGAGGGCCAGCTCCTACAATGAGCAGTTCTTC
cdr3_aa: CASSIQSGRASSYNEQFF

v_call: TRBV9
clone_size: NA
d_call: NA
j_call: TRBJ1-1
cdr3_nt: TGTGCCAGCAGACCGGGACACTCAAACACTGAAGCTTTCTTT
cdr3_aa: CASRPGHSNTEAFF

v_call: TRBV7-6
clone_size: NA
d_call: NA
j_call: TRBJ1-1
cdr3_nt: TGTGCCAGCAGCACGGGACAGAACACTGAAGCTTTCTTT
cdr3_aa: CASSTGQNTEAFF

v_call: TRBV4-2
clone_size: NA
d_call: NA
j_call: TRBJ1-3
cdr3_nt: TGTGCCAGCAGCCAAGAAGCTTTGCGGATCTCTGGAAACACCATATATTTT
cdr3_aa: CASSQEALRISGNTIYF

v_call: TRBV2
clone_size: NA
d_call: TRBD1
j_call: TRBJ2-3
cdr3_nt: TGTGCCAGCACCCGGGACAGTGGGGATACGCAGTATTTT
cdr3_aa: CASTRDSGDTQYF

v_call: TRBV19
clone_size: NA
d_call: TRBD1
j_call: TRBJ1-2
cdr3_nt: TGTGCCAGTAGTATGGGACAGAGAACACACTATGGCTACACCTTC
cdr3_aa: CASSMGQRTHYGYTF

v_call: TRBV6-5
clone_size: NA
d_call: NA
j_call: TRBJ1-5
cdr3_nt: TGTGCCAGCAGCCCAGGGGCAGGGGTAGGTCAGCCCCAGCATTTT
cdr3_aa: CASSPGAGVGQPQHF

v_call: TRBV10-3
clone_size: NA
d_call: TRBD1
j_call: TRBJ2-7
cdr3_nt: TGTGCCATCAGCGGGACAGGGGGAGTCACCTACGAGCAGTACTTC
cdr3_aa: CAISGTGGVTYEQYF

v_call: TRBV5-1
clone_size: NA
d_call: TRBD1
j_call: TRBJ2-7
cdr3_nt: TGCGCCAGCAGCTTGGCCTGGGACAGGTCCGTCTACGAGCAGTACTTC
cdr3_aa: CASSLAWDRSVYEQYF

v_call: TRBV28
clone_size: NA
d_call: TRBD1
j_call: TRBJ1-2
cdr3_nt: TGTGCCAGCATGACAGGGACGGTCTATGGCTACACCTTC
cdr3_aa: CASMTGTVYGYTF

v_call: TRBV5-3
clone_size: NA
d_call: TRBD1
j_call: TRBJ1-2
cdr3_nt: TGTGCCAGCAAGGGGGACAGGGGGATCTATGGCTACACCTTC
cdr3_aa: CASKGDRGIYGYTF

v_call: TRBV6-6
clone_size: NA
d_call: TRBD2
j_call: TRBJ2-1
cdr3_nt: TGTGCCAGCAGTTACCTGACTAGCGTTGAGCAGTTCTTC
cdr3_aa: CASSYLTSVEQFF

v_call: TRBV4-2
clone_size: NA
d_call: TRBD1
j_call: TRBJ1-1
cdr3_nt: TGTGCCAGCAGCCAAGATGGAGGGGGGACAGGGTCACAAGGGGAAGCTTTCTTT
cdr3_aa: CASSQDGGGTGSQGEAFF

v_call: TRBV5-4
clone_size: NA
d_call: TRBD2
j_call: TRBJ2-2
cdr3_nt: TGTGCCAGCAGCTTCACCGCGGGGGGGTACACCGGGGAGCTGTTTTTT
cdr3_aa: CASSFTAGGYTGELFF

v_call: TRBV4-1
clone_size: once
d_call: NA
j_call: TRBJ2-1
cdr3_nt: TGCGCCAGCAGCCCACGTGCGGACTCCTACAATGAGCAGTTCTTC
cdr3_aa: CASSPRADSYNEQFF

v_call: TRBV2
clone_size: NA
d_call: TRBD2
j_call: TRBJ2-1
cdr3_nt: TGTGCCAGCAAACAACTAGCGCTGTACAATGAGCAGTTCTTC
cdr3_aa: CASKQLALYNEQFF

v_call: TRBV9
clone_size: NA
d_call: TRBD2
j_call: TRBJ2-7
cdr3_nt: TGTGCCAGCAGCGCTGGGACTAGCGGAGGGGACGAGCAGTACTTC
cdr3_aa: CASSAGTSGGDEQYF

v_call: TRBV10-2
clone_size: NA
d_call: TRBD1
j_call: TRBJ2-1
cdr3_nt: TGCGCCAGCAGTGAGGTCGGACAGGGTGTGAACAATGAGCAGTTCTTC
cdr3_aa: CASSEVGQGVNNEQFF

v_call: TRBV7-6
clone_size: NA
d_call: NA
j_call: TRBJ1-1
cdr3_nt: TGTGCCAGCAGCTCCTCTGGGGAGACTGAAGCTTTCTTT
cdr3_aa: CASSSSGETEAFF

v_call: TRBV4-1
clone_size: NA
d_call: TRBD1
j_call: TRBJ2-7
cdr3_nt: TGCGCCAGCAGCCATCTACAGGGGGCTCCGGGCGAGCAGTACTTC
cdr3_aa: CASSHLQGAPGEQYF

v_call: TRBV18
clone_size: NA
d_call: TRBD2
j_call: TRBJ2-1
cdr3_nt: TGTGCCAGCTCACCAGGGGGACTAGCGGGAGATAGTGAGCAGTTCTTC
cdr3_aa: CASSPGGLAGDSEQFF

v_call: TRBV28
clone_size: NA
d_call: TRBD1
j_call: TRBJ2-7
cdr3_nt: TGTGCCAGCAGTGGACAATCCGGGACAGGGGGATCTCCTTACGAGCAGTACTTC
cdr3_aa: CASSGQSGTGGSPYEQYF

v_call: TRBV27
clone_size: NA
d_call: TRBD1
j_call: TRBJ2-1
cdr3_nt: TGTGCCAGCAGTCCCTCAGGGGGATTTGAGCAGTTCTTC
cdr3_aa: CASSPSGGFEQFF

v_call: TRBV6-1
clone_size: NA
d_call: TRBD1
j_call: TRBJ1-2
cdr3_nt: TGTGCCAGCAGTGAAAACAGGGGGAATGGCTACACCTTC
cdr3_aa: CASSENRGNGYTF

v_call: TRBV2
clone_size: NA
d_call: NA
j_call: TRBJ1-5
cdr3_nt: TGTGCCAGCAGTGCAACAGATAGCAATCAGCCCCAGCATTTT
cdr3_aa: CASSATDSNQPQHF

v_call: TRBV19
clone_size: NA
d_call: NA
j_call: TRBJ1-2
cdr3_nt: TGTGCCAGTAGCTCAGGGAACTATGGCTACACCTTC
cdr3_aa: CASSSGNYGYTF